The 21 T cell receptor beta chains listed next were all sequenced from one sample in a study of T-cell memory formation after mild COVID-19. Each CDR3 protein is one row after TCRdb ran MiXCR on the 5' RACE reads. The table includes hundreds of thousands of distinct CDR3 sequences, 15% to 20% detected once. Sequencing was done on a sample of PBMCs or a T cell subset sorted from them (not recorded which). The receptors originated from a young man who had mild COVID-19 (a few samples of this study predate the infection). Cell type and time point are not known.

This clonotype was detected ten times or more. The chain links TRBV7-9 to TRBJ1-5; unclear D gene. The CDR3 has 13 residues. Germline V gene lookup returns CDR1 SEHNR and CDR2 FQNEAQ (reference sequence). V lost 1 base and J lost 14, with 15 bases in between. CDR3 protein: CASSLDGRRREHF. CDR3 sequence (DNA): TGTGCCAGCAGCTTAGACGGCAGACGTAGGGAGCATTTT. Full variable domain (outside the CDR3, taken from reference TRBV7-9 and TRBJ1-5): DTGVSQNPRHKITKRGQNVTFRCDPISEHNRLYWYRQTLGQGPEFLTYFQNEAQLEKSRLLSDRFSAERPKGSFSTLEIQRTEQGDSAMYLCASSLDGRRREHFGDGTRLSIL.

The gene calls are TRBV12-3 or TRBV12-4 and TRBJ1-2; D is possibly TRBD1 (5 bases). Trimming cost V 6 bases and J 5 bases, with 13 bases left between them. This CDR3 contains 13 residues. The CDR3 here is CASRPGLAYGYTF. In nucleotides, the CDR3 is TGTGCCAGCAGACCGGGACTGGCTTATGGCTACACCTTC.

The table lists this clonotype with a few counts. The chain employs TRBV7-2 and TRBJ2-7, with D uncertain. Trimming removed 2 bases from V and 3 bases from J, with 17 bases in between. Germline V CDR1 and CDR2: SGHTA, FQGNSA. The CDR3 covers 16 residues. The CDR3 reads CASSLREPLNYYEQYF. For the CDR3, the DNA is TGTGCCAGCAGCTTAAGAGAGCCGCTGAATTACTACGAGCAGTACTTC.

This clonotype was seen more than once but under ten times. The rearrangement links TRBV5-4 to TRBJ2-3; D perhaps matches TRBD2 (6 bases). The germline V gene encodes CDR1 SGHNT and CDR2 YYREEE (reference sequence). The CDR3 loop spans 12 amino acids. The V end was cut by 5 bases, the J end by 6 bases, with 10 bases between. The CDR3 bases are TGTGCCAGCAGTTATGGGAGGGATACGCAGTATTTT. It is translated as CASSYGRDTQYF.

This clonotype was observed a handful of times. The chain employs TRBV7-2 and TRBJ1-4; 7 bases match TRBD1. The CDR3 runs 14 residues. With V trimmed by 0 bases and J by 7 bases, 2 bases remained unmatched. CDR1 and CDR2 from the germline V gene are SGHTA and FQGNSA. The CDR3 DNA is TGTGCCAGCAGCTTAGCAGGGGGCCCTGAAAAACTGTTTTTT. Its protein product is CASSLAGGPEKLFF.

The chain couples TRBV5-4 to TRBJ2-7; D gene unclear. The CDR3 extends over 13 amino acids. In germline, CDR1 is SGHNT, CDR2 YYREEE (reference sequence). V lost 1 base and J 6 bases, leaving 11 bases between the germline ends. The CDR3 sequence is CASSLYIRGEQYV. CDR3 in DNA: TGTGCCAGCAGCTTGTACATCCGAGGCGAGCAGTACGTC.

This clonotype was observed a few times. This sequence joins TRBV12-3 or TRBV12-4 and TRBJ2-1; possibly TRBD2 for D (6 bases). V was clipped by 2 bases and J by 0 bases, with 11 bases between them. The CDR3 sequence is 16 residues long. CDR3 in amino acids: CASSLSSGPSYNEQFF. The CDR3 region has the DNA TGTGCCAGCAGTTTAAGTAGCGGACCCTCCTACAATGAGCAGTTCTTC.

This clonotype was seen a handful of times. The CDR3 is CASSQVGQLGQETQYF. CDR3 sequence (DNA): TGTGCCAGCAGCCAAGTCGGTCAGCTGGGTCAAGAGACCCAGTACTTC. The V gene is TRBV3-1, the J gene TRBJ2-5; D gene ambiguous. The V gene's germline CDR1 is LGHDT and CDR2 YNNKEL (reference sequence). V was shortened by 1 base and J by 2 bases, with 14 bases between the two germline ends. This CDR3 spans 16 amino acids.

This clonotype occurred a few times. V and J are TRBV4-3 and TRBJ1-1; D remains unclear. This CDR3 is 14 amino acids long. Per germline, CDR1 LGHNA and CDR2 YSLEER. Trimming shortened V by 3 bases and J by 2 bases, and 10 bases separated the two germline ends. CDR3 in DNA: TGCGCCAGCAGCCAGGCTCAGTCCAACACTGAAGCTTTCTTT. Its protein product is CASSQAQSNTEAFF.

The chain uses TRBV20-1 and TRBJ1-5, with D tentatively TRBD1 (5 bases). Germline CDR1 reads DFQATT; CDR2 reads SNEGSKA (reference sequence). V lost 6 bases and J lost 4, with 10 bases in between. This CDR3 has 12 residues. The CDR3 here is CSAHRHNQPQHF. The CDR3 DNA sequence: TGCAGTGCCCACAGGCATAATCAGCCCCAGCATTTT.

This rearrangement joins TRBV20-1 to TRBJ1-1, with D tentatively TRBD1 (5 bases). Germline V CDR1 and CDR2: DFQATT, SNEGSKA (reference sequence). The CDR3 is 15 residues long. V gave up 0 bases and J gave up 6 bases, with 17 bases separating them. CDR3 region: CSAREGSTGGAEAFF. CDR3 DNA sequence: TGCAGTGCTAGAGAAGGGTCAACGGGAGGGGCTGAAGCTTTCTTT.

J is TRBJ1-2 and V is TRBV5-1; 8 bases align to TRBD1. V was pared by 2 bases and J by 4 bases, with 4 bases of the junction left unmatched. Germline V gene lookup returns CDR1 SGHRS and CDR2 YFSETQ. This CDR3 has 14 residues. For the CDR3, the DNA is TGCGCCAGCAGCTTTGCAGGGGGCCTCTATGGCTACACCTTC. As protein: CASSFAGGLYGYTF.

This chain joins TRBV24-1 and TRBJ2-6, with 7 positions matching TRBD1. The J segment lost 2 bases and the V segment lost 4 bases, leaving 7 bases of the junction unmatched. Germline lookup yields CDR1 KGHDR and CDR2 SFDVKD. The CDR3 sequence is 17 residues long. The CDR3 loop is CATSEPTGKTGANVLTF. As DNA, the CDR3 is TGTGCCACCAGTGAGCCGACAGGGAAGACTGGGGCCAACGTCCTGACTTTC.

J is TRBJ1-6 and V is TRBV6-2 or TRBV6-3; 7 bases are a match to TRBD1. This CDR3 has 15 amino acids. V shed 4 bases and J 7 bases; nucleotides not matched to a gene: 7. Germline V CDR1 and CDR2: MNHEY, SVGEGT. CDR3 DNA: TGTGCCAGCAGTTCGAGGGGGCGCGGAAATTCACCCCTCCACTTT. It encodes CASSSRGRGNSPLHF.

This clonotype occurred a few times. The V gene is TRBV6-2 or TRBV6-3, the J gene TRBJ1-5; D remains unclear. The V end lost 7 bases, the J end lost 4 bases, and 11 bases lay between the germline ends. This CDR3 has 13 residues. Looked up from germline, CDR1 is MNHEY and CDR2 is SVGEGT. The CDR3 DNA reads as TGTGCCAGCACCGGACTTAAAAATCAGCCCCAGCATTTT. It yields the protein CASTGLKNQPQHF.

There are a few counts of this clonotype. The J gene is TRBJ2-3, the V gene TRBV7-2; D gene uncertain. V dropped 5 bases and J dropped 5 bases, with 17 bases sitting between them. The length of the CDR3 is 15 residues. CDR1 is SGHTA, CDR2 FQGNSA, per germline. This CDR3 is CASSPGSGGIDTQYF. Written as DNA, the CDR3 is TGTGCCAGCAGCCCCGGATCGGGTGGGATAGATACGCAGTATTTT. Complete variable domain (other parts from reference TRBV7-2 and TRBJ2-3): GAGVSQSPSNKVTEKGKDVELRCDPISGHTALYWYRQSLGQGLEFLIYFQGNSAPDKSGLPSDRFSAERTGGSVSTLTIQRTQQEDSAVYLCASSPGSGGIDTQYFGPGTRLTVL.

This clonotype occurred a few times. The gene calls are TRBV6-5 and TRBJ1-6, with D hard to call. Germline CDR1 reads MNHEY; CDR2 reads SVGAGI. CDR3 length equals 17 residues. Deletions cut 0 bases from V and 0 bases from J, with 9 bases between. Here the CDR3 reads CASSYSRASSYNSPLHF. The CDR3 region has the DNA TGTGCCAGCAGTTACTCGAGAGCCAGCTCCTATAATTCACCCCTCCACTTT.

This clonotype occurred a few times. The CDR3 protein is CASSSGHWPTEAFF. The CDR3 region has the DNA TGTGCCAGCAGCTCCGGACACTGGCCCACTGAAGCTTTCTTT. The chain joins TRBV6-2 or TRBV6-3 to TRBJ1-1; weak D call: TRBD1 (5 bases). Germline V CDR1 and CDR2: MNHEY, SVGEGT. V was pared by 6 bases and J by 4 bases, with 15 bases between. This CDR3 is built from 14 residues.

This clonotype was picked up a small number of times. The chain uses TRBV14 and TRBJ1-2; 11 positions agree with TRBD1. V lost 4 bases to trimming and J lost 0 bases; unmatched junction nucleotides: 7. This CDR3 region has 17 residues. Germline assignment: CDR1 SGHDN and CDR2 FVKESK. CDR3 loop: CASSRLGQGGPNYGYTF. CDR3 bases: TGTGCCAGCAGCCGATTGGGACAGGGGGGGCCTAACTATGGCTACACCTTC.

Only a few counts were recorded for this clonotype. The CDR3 sequence is CASSYGAESPLHF. Here the CDR3 DNA reads TGTGCCAGCAGTTACGGGGCTGAGTCACCCCTCCACTTT. The chain is built from TRBV27 and TRBJ1-6; a weak D match, TRBD1 (5 bases). CDR1 MNHEY and CDR2 SMNVEV come from the germline V gene (reference sequence). The CDR3 is made up of 13 amino acids. The V end lost 4 bases, the J end lost 10 bases, and 11 bases lay between the germline ends.

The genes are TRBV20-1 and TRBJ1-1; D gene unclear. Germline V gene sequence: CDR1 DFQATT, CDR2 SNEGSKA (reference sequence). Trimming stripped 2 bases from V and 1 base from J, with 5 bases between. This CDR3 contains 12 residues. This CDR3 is CSARSGNTEAFF. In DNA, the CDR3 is TGCAGTGCTAGATCTGGGAACACTGAAGCTTTCTTT.